Ten or more counts support the clone carrying this TCR beta chain. The CDR3 is made up of 14 amino acids. V was clipped by 6 bases and J by 5 bases; unmatched bases: 6. Blood RNA came from unsorted whole blood; germline DNA was also extracted. These data originate in a study of tumor-infiltrating lymphocytes in primary liver carcinoma. Total RNA (approximately 500 ng) served as template for TCR beta cDNA synthesis primed by a constant-region primer. Three rounds of nested multiplex PCR with slightly modified ARM-PCR produced TCR beta libraries. Use of TRBV1-TRBV30 forward primers with a C-beta reverse primer characterized the first two PCR rounds, which lasted roughly 11 cycles each. TCRdb reprocessed the multiplex PCR reads with MiXCR, giving one entry per CDR3 protein. The data show about 330,000 distinct CDR3 sequences, 65% seen once.

This chain uses TRBV12-3 or TRBV12-4 with TRBJ2-5; 10 bases agree with TRBD1. This clonotype was sampled from a man aged 40-49 years with primary liver carcinoma and hepatitis B virus infection. What was sequenced was peripheral blood. Here the CDR3 reads CASRRQGAWETQYF. Here the CDR3 DNA reads TGTGCCAGCAGAAGACAGGGGGCGTGGGAGACCCAGTACTTC.